This T cell receptor beta chain came from a study of CD8 T cells in ankylosing spondylitis. The CDR3 totals 14 residues. The V end was cut by 4 bases, the J end by 4 bases, with 13 bases between. Germline V gives CDR1 MGHDK, CDR2 SYGVNS. Findings of the study overall: Previously reported in reactive arthritis synovial fluid and blood were some of the motif variants. Matched synovial fluid from ankylosing spondylitis patients was reported to be enriched for disease-linked clones. Disease-linked clones displayed a CD8+ phenotype and appeared relatively rarely in peripheral blood. Among TCR beta sequences, a motif of roughly 8 highly homologous variants appeared characteristic of ankylosing spondylitis blood.

Libraries of TCR beta came from quantitative 5'-RACE with molecular barcodes. Each CDR3 protein gets one entry after TCRdb re-called the 5' RACE reads with MiXCR. The table includes 700,000 to 1,000,000 distinct CDR3 sequences, about 11% detected once. This clonotype was seen more than once but under ten times. Its specificity is not known. The sample comprised blood, either unsorted or a sorted T cell fraction (not recorded which). The chain couples TRBV25-1 to TRBJ2-5, with a tentative D call TRBD2 (6 bases). The sequence derives from a male donor with ankylosing spondylitis. The CDR3 nucleotides read TGTGCCAGCAGTGCCCTGCGGGACCGAGAGACCCAGTACTTC. The encoded protein is CASSALRDRETQYF.